The rows below give T cell receptor beta chains drawn from one sample of a study of blood T cell repertoires in COVID-19. Generated by immunoSEQ multiplex PCR, the TCRdb table keeps only in-frame clones and is missing some. Of 350,000 to 400,000 clones in the sample, 88% are singletons; the top ten hold 0.95% to 1%. What was sequenced was PBMCs or T cells enriched from blood (not recorded which). Receptors were obtained from a woman in her 30s with acute COVID-19. Both conserved end residues are part of each CDR3. D genes are given only for firm matches. The size of a clone is reported for some rows only, either as once, few or many, or as a class for expanded clones.

TRBV6-4	TRBD1	.	TRBJ2-7	TGTGCCAGCAGTGCCCAGTTCGTGCGGCCAGGGGGCCCCTACGAGCAGTACTTC	CASSAQFVRPGGPYEQYF
TRBV6-2/TRBV6-3	.	.	TRBJ1-2	TGTGCCAGCAGTTACAGTTCCCTAATGATCTATGGCTACACCTTC	CASSYSSLMIYGYTF
TRBV2	.	.	TRBJ2-3	TGTGCCGGCTCGATTAAAGATACGCAGTATTTT	CAGSIKDTQYF
TRBV11-3	.	.	TRBJ1-1	TGTGCCAGCAGCTTAGGAAACGGTGAAGCTTTCTTT	CASSLGNGEAFF
TRBV7-2	TRBD2	.	TRBJ2-4	TGTGCCAGCAGCTTAGACGGGGGGATAGCCAAAAACATTCAGTACTTC	CASSLDGGIAKNIQYF
TRBV2	TRBD2	.	TRBJ2-2	TGTGCCAGCGCAGATACTAGCGGGGGGTCCACCGGGGAGCTGTTTTTT	CASADTSGGSTGELFF
TRBV5-1	TRBD1	.	TRBJ2-3	TGCGCCAGCAGCCAAACAGGGGGTCTGGGAGATACGCAGTATTTT	CASSQTGGLGDTQYF
TRBV7-9	.	.	TRBJ2-2	TGTGCCAGCAGCCTGGAGGGTGTGTGGGCAACCCAACGAGGCGGGGAGCTGTTTTTT	CASSLEGVWATQRGGELFF
TRBV6-5	.	.	TRBJ1-2	TGTGCCAGCACCCCCGGCAGGGGAGACTATGGCTACACCTTC	CASTPGRGDYGYTF
TRBV28	.	once	TRBJ2-3	TGTGCCAGCAGTTCCTCCGATTGGACTACTAGCACAGATACGCAGTATTTT	CASSSSDWTTSTDTQYF
TRBV19	.	.	TRBJ1-6	TGTGCCAGTAGTATAGGGTTCAGTGATAATTCACCCCTCCACTTT	CASSIGFSDNSPLHF
TRBV7-3	.	.	TRBJ2-3	TGTGCCAGCAGCTTAACCCCCTGGCCCTACGGGAGCACAGATACGCAGTATTTT	CASSLTPWPYGSTDTQYF
TRBV15	.	.	TRBJ2-3	TGTGCCACCAGCAGAGGAGGGCAACCGCCAGATACGCAGTATTTT	CATSRGGQPPDTQYF
TRBV7-6	.	.	TRBJ1-1	TGTGCCAGCAGCAGGGAGCTGAACACTGAAGCTTTCTTT	CASSRELNTEAFF
TRBV23-1	TRBD1	.	TRBJ1-1	TGCGCCAGCAGTCAGATACAGGGGGCTAACCTTATGAACACTGAAGCTTTCTTT	CASSQIQGANLMNTEAFF
TRBV18	TRBD1	.	TRBJ1-1	TGTGCCAGCTCACCATTTTTACAGGGGTATAACACTGAAGCTTTCTTT	CASSPFLQGYNTEAFF
TRBV10-3	.	.	TRBJ1-2	TGTGCCATCAGTGGGGACGGGGGTTGGGAAGGCTACACCTTC	CAISGDGGWEGYTF
TRBV14	.	.	TRBJ1-1	TGTGCCAGCAGCCGGGCCGGACAGCCCACTGAAGCTTTCTTT	CASSRAGQPTEAFF
TRBV3-1/TRBV3-2	TRBD1	once	TRBJ1-1	TGTGCCAGCAGCCAGCGTCAGGGGGTTGAAGCTTTCTTT	CASSQRQGVEAFF
TRBV7-3	TRBD1	once	TRBJ1-2	TGTGCCAGCAGCCCGGGACAGGGGGGTGGCTACACCTTC	CASSPGQGGGYTF
TRBV30	TRBD1	.	TRBJ1-1	TGTGCCTGGGGTAGACAGGGGGGAACTGAAGCTTTCTTT	CAWGRQGGTEAFF
TRBV7-9	TRBD1	.	TRBJ1-2	TGTGCCAGCAGCTTGGCCGGGACAGTCTATGGCTACACCTTC	CASSLAGTVYGYTF
TRBV6-2/TRBV6-3	TRBD1	.	TRBJ1-1	TGTGCCAGCAGTTATGGGGACAGGAGCACTGAAGCTTTCTTT	CASSYGDRSTEAFF
TRBV6-2/TRBV6-3	.	.	TRBJ1-2	TGTGCCAGCAGTCCCGAGCGATCTAACTATGGCTACACCTTC	CASSPERSNYGYTF
TRBV12-5	.	.	TRBJ1-6	TGTGCTAGTGGTCGAGAGGGGACTGGTTCACCCCTCCACTTT	CASGREGTGSPLHF
TRBV30	.	few	TRBJ1-2	TGTGCCTGGAGTGTAAACTGGGCCCAGGGCTATGGCTACACCTTC	CAWSVNWAQGYGYTF
TRBV4-1	TRBD1	.	TRBJ1-5	TGCGCCAGCAGCCGAGAAACAGGGGGTGGTCAGCCCCAGCATTTT	CASSRETGGGQPQHF
TRBV7-3	TRBD2	.	TRBJ2-7	TGTGCCAGCAGCGTACTAGCGGGGGGTCCCTACGAGCAGTACTTC	CASSVLAGGPYEQYF
TRBV7-9	.	.	TRBJ1-6	TGTGCCAGCAGCTTTGACAACGAATATAATTCACCCCTCCACTTT	CASSFDNEYNSPLHF
TRBV12-3/TRBV12-4	.	.	TRBJ1-1	TGTGCCAGCAAACAGGGAAAAGGCACTGAAGCTTTCTTT	CASKQGKGTEAFF
TRBV9	TRBD1	.	TRBJ1-5	TGTGCCAGCACCAAGACAGGGGACGGTAATCAGCCCCAGCATTTT	CASTKTGDGNQPQHF
TRBV5-1	TRBD1	.	TRBJ2-7	TGCGCCAGCAGCTTGTCGGGACAGGGGTTCTACGAGCAGTACTTC	CASSLSGQGFYEQYF
TRBV21-1	.	.	TRBJ1-6	TGTGCCAGCAGCTATAAAGGACAGGGGGTGGGAGGGAATTCACCCCTCCACTTT	CASSYKGQGVGGNSPLHF
TRBV7-3	.	.	TRBJ2-5	TGTGCCAGCAGCGCCGGGGTCGGCCAAGAGACCCAGTACTTC	CASSAGVGQETQYF
TRBV24-1	TRBD2	.	TRBJ2-1	TGTGCCACCAGTGAGCCCCGTACCGGGGGGGCCGATGAGCAGTTCTTC	CATSEPRTGGADEQFF
TRBV19	.	.	TRBJ1-5	TGTGCCAGTAGTATATTGGACAGTAATCAGCCCCAGCATTTT	CASSILDSNQPQHF
TRBV6-5	TRBD2	.	TRBJ2-7	TGTGCCAGCAGCACCAGGCGGGGGGACAACGAGCAGTACTTC	CASSTRRGDNEQYF
TRBV9	.	.	TRBJ1-2	TGTGCCAGCAGCACGGGTCCTAACTATGGCTACACCTTC	CASSTGPNYGYTF
TRBV2	.	.	TRBJ2-1	TGTGCCAGTCACATTTGGGGAGGTGAGCAGTTCTTC	CASHIWGGEQFF
TRBV6-4	.	few	TRBJ2-1	TGTGCCAGCAGTGAAGGAGACGCCAATGAGCAGTTCTTC	CASSEGDANEQFF
TRBV13	.	.	TRBJ2-7	TGTGCCAGCAGCTTAGAGGGGACACCCCCCTACGAGCAGTACTTC	CASSLEGTPPYEQYF
TRBV6-5	.	.	TRBJ1-3	TGTGCCAGCAGTTCTGGGAGGGCCTCTGGAAACACCATATATTTT	CASSSGRASGNTIYF
TRBV4-1	TRBD1	.	TRBJ1-2	TGCGCCAGCAGCCAAGTCGGCAGGGGGCGAAGCTACACCTTC	CASSQVGRGRSYTF
TRBV29-1	.	.	TRBJ1-2	TGCAGCGTTTGGACGCCCGGGGACTATGGCTACACCTTC	CSVWTPGDYGYTF
TRBV18	.	.	TRBJ2-1	TGTGCCAGCTCACCACGTCCAGGGGACAATGAGCAGTTCTTC	CASSPRPGDNEQFF
TRBV27	TRBD1	.	TRBJ2-4	TGTGCCAGCAGTAGACAGGGCGCTTTC	CASSRQGAF
TRBV3-1/TRBV3-2	TRBD2	.	TRBJ2-7	TGTGCCAGCAGCCATGCGGGGGGACTCGACGAGCAGTACTTC	CASSHAGGLDEQYF
TRBV18	.	.	TRBJ1-6	TGTGCCAGCTCACCACTACGGGAATCACCCCTCCACTTT	CASSPLRESPLHF
TRBV6-5	TRBD1	.	TRBJ1-1	TGTGCCAGCATAAGGGACAGGGGGCCGAACACTGAAGCTTTCTTT	CASIRDRGPNTEAFF